A selection of T cell receptor beta chains follows, all from one sample in a study of control samples from healthy donors and cancer patients. The data were produced by immunoSEQ multiplex PCR, yet TCRdb's version contains in-frame clones alone and is incomplete. The data contain roughly 55,000 clones, roughly 90% of them singletons. The sample taken for sequencing was PBMCs. Every receptor here comes from a man aged 35 to 55 with colorectal cancer. Each CDR3 is given with its conserved first and last residue. Each record gives: V gene, J gene, CDR3 protein.

>TRBV2|TRBJ2-2
CASSRTWNTGELFF
>TRBV19|TRBJ1-5
CASSILAGDNQPQHF
>TRBV3-1/TRBV3-2|TRBJ1-2
CASSPQRQNYGYTF
>TRBV5-1|TRBJ2-2
CASSLAAGLNTGELFF
>TRBV5-6|TRBJ2-7
CASSRQGLEAYEQYF
>TRBV25-1|TRBJ2-6
CASRGQTGANVLTF
>TRBV11-1|TRBJ2-1
CASSRPGLVDNEQFF
>TRBV6-5|TRBJ1-6
CVTRDRSSPLHF
>TRBV5-1|TRBJ2-5
CASSWGLAAIETQYF
>TRBV12-5|TRBJ2-1
CASGLRGGSGEQFF